The entry below gives a single T cell receptor beta chain sequence along with its context. Its antigen is not identified. This entry comes from a study of shared clonotypes between healthy human individuals. Cells designated naive CD8 were CD45RO-negative and were positively selected for CCR7, with terminally differentiated effector memory CD45RA+ cells excluded. Assay used: immunoSEQ multiplex PCR; TCRdb lists only in-frame clones, some missing. The sample carries hundreds of thousands of clones, around 95% recorded once. General study findings and limits: Shared across a few donors were approximately 5% of the naive CD4 clonotypes.

Per germline, CDR1 MDHEN and CDR2 SYDVKM. The J segment lost 1 base and the V segment lost 4 bases, leaving 4 bases of the junction unmatched. The CDR3 is made up of 15 amino acids. Specimen: naive CD8+ T cells sorted from blood. This chain uses TRBV28 with TRBJ1-1; 9 bases agree with TRBD1. The clonotype comes from a woman aged 25 to 45 in good health. This chain's CDR3 is CASSSTGGTNTEAFF. CDR3 bases: TGTGCCAGCAGTTCGACAGGGGGGACGAACACTGAAGCTTTCTTT. The full variable domain, rest sourced from reference TRBV28 and TRBJ1-1, is DVKVTQSSRYLVKRTGEKVFLECVQDMDHENMFWYRQDPGLGLRLIYFSYDVKMKEKGDIPEGYSVSREKKERFSLILESASTNQTSMYLCASSSTGGTNTEAFFGQGTRLTVV.